This TCR beta chain was obtained from a study of T cells in Graves' hyperthyroidism and ophthalmopathy. The trim removed 0 bases at V and 7 bases at J, leaving 15 bases unmatched. CDR1 is DFQATT and CDR2 is SNEGSKA in the germline V gene (reference sequence). The CDR3 totals 16 residues. Stable hyperthyroidism: no ophthalmopathy progression over 18 months of follow-up. Using RNA transcripts as the source, TCR beta CDR3 regions were amplified. With the HTBI primer set, the TCR CDR3 went through a first round of RT-PCR. TCRdb reprocessed the multiplex PCR reads with MiXCR, giving one entry per CDR3 protein. The sample holds a few hundred thousand distinct CDR3 sequences, 20% to 25% seen once. Findings of the study overall: Ophthalmopathy was told apart from stable hyperthyroidism by a 13 V-J model. The majority of expanded thyroid clonotypes above 0.001 also appeared in blood.

This clonotype came up many times. The antigen is unknown. Sequenced sample: blood. The clonotype comes from a man between 45 and 60 years old with Graves' hyperthyroidism. This chain joins TRBV20-1 and TRBJ2-7, with 7 bases matching TRBD1. The CDR3 loop reads CSARDHIATGSGEQYF. The CDR3 DNA reads TGCAGTGCTAGAGACCACATAGCGACAGGGAGCGGTGAGCAGTACTTC.